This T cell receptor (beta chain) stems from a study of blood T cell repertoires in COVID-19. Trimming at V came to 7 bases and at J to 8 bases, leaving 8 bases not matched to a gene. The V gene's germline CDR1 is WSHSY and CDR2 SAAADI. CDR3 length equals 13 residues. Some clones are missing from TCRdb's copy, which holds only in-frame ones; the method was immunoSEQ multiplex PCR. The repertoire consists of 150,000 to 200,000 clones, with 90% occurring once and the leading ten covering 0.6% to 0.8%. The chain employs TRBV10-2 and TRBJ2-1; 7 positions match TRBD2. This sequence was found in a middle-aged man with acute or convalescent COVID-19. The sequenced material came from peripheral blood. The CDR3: CASTMAGLYEQFF. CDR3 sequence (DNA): TGCGCCAGCACGATGGCGGGACTATATGAGCAGTTCTTC.